Presented here are 24 T cell receptor beta chains from one specimen sequenced in a study of siplizumab effects on memory and regulatory T cells. The method was immunoSEQ multiplex PCR; TCRdb's version includes in-frame clones alone and lacks a portion of them. The sample contains over 70,000 clones, roughly 94% of which appear only once. The source material was CD8+ T cells sorted from blood. These receptors came from a human donor in good health.

This clone was observed a few times. The CDR3: CASSYGSRNTEAFF. CDR3 bases: TGTGCCAGCAGTTACGGAAGTAGGAACACTGAAGCTTTCTTT. The chain employs TRBV6-5 and TRBJ1-1; D is unresolved. Germline values: CDR1 MNHEY, CDR2 SVGAGI. V was trimmed by 2 bases and J by 1 base, leaving 8 bases between them. This CDR3 region has 14 residues.

The rearrangement uses TRBV5-1 and TRBJ1-4, with 8 bases aligning to TRBD1. The germline gives CDR1 SGHRS, CDR2 YFSETQ. Trimming cost V 2 bases and J 8 bases; bases outside gene matches: 8. The CDR3 is 15 residues long. The CDR3 is CASSFNDRGSEKLFF. In nucleotides, the CDR3 is TGCGCCAGCAGCTTTAATGACAGGGGTAGCGAAAAACTGTTTTTT.

The chain links TRBV27 to TRBJ1-2; D may be TRBD1 (6 bases). The CDR3 is made up of 13 amino acids. The V gene lost 2 bases and the J gene lost 5 bases, with 9 bases spanning the gap. CDR1 MNHEY and CDR2 SMNVEV come from the germline V gene (reference sequence). This CDR3 reads CASSLKGVYGYTF. The CDR3 nucleotides read TGTGCCAGCAGTTTAAAGGGGGTTTATGGCTACACCTTC.

The CDR3 protein is CASSLYSQETQYF. The CDR3 DNA reads as TGTGCCAGCAGCTTATACAGCCAAGAGACCCAGTACTTC. This rearrangement joins TRBV11-2 to TRBJ2-5; D is ambiguous. V lost 2 bases and J lost 1, with 5 bases in between. Germline CDR1 is SGHAT and CDR2 is FQNNGV. The CDR3 sequence is 13 residues long.

The chain combines TRBV19 with TRBJ2-2, with D tentatively TRBD1 (6 bases). Trimming removed 9 bases from V and 7 bases from J, with 9 bases in between. This CDR3 region has 11 residues. Germline V gene data show CDR1 as LNHDA and CDR2 as SQIVND (reference sequence). This chain's CDR3 is CASQGSGELFF. The CDR3 bases are TGTGCCAGCCAGGGGAGCGGGGAGCTGTTTTTT.

The chain employs TRBV9 and TRBJ1-1; D possibly corresponds to TRBD1 (6 bases). The CDR3 consists of 15 residues. V lost 3 bases to trimming and J lost 0 bases, with 12 bases between them. CDR1 is SGDLS, CDR2 YYNGEE, per germline. The CDR3 DNA sequence: TGTGCCAGCAGCGCGGAGGGGGGCTTGAACACTGAAGCTTTCTTT. Residues: CASSAEGGLNTEAFF.

The CDR3 region has the DNA TGTGCCAGCAGCGTGGCTGGTGAGCAGTTCTTC. Translated: CASSVAGEQFF. The chain employs TRBV9 and TRBJ2-1; D is uncertain. Per germline, CDR1 SGDLS and CDR2 YYNGEE. Trimming removed 2 bases at V and 9 bases at J, with 6 bases between. The CDR3 has 11 amino acids.

The V gene is TRBV29-1, the J gene TRBJ1-2; 12 bases map to TRBD1. Unmatched junction bases numbered 10, after V lost 6 bases and J lost 2 bases. The germline V gene encodes CDR1 SQVTM and CDR2 ANQGSEA. The CDR3 loop spans 16 amino acids. Here the CDR3 DNA reads TGCAGCGTAATTATCGGGACAGGGGGCACAAACTATGGCTACACCTTC. Its protein is CSVIIGTGGTNYGYTF.

This chain connects TRBV29-1 to TRBJ1-2; no definite D call. Germline V gene sequence: CDR1 SQVTM, CDR2 ANQGSEA. V lost 6 bases and J 4 bases, leaving 9 bases between the germline ends. The CDR3 covers 11 residues. The chain's CDR3 is CSVPGAYGYTF. DNA of the CDR3: TGCAGCGTCCCGGGAGCCTATGGCTACACCTTC.

This chain uses TRBV13 with TRBJ1-5, with a weak D call TRBD1 (6 bases). The CDR3 length is 13 residues. The germline V gene has CDR1 PRHDT and CDR2 FYEKMQ (reference sequence). V was shortened by 6 bases and J by 9 bases, with 15 bases between the two germline ends. CDR3 sequence: CASRQKRGGPQHF. DNA for the CDR3: TGTGCCAGCAGACAAAAAAGAGGGGGGCCCCAGCATTTT.

This clone was seen a few times. The chain is built from TRBV2 and TRBJ2-7; D may correspond to TRBD1 or TRBD2 (6 bases each). Germline assignment: CDR1 SNHLY and CDR2 FYNNEI. With 3 bases removed from V and 8 bases from J, the gap between germline ends came to 23 bases. CDR3 length: 16 residues. The CDR3 spells CASSDLIYGGAGKQYF. CDR3 nucleotide sequence: TGTGCCAGCAGTGATCTAATTTACGGGGGCGCAGGGAAGCAGTACTTC.

This chain connects TRBV9 to TRBJ2-7; D perhaps matches TRBD2 (6 bases). V lost 3 bases, J lost 0 bases, and 13 bases lay in between. This CDR3 contains 15 residues. In germline, CDR1 is SGDLS, CDR2 YYNGEE. CDR3 bases: TGTGCCAGCAGCGGCGAAGCGGGTAGCTCCTACGAGCAGTACTTC. It codes for CASSGEAGSSYEQYF.

V usage is TRBV11-2 and J usage is TRBJ2-4; a possible D gene is TRBD2 (6 bases). Trimming removed 3 bases from V and 7 bases from J, with 13 bases in between. CDR1 and CDR2 (germline): SGHAT, FQNNGV. The CDR3 runs to 14 residues. In DNA form, the CDR3 reads TGTGCCAGCAGCTTGGGACTGATGTATAACATTCAGTACTTC. Translated, it gives CASSLGLMYNIQYF. Full variable domain (rest looked up from reference TRBV11-2 and TRBJ2-4): EAGVAQSPRYKIIEKRQSVAFWCNPISGHATLYWYQQILGQGPKLLIQFQNNGVVDDSQLPKDRFSAERLKGVDSTLKIQPAKLEDSAVYLCASSLGLMYNIQYFGAGTRLSVL.

The chain uses TRBV19 and TRBJ1-2; 7 nucleotides match TRBD1. V lost 7 bases to trimming and J lost 4 bases; unmatched junction nucleotides: 3. Germline-derived CDR1 and CDR2 are LNHDA and SQIVND (reference sequence). The CDR3 is made up of 12 amino acids. CDR3 nucleotide sequence: TGTGCCAGTATGACAGGGCCCTATGGCTACACCTTC. Translated: CASMTGPYGYTF.

The chain uses TRBV19 and TRBJ2-6; D is perhaps TRBD2 (6 bases). The CDR3 is 17 residues long. Trimming removed 1 base from V and 0 bases from J, with 10 bases in between. Germline CDR1 is LNHDA and CDR2 is SQIVND (reference sequence). DNA for the CDR3: TGTGCCAGTAGTATAGTTAGCGGAAGCTCTGGGGCCAACGTCCTGACTTTC. It is translated as CASSIVSGSSGANVLTF.

The gene calls are TRBV9 and TRBJ1-1; unclear D gene. V gave up 4 bases and J gave up 1 base, with 14 bases separating them. The CDR3 loop spans 15 amino acids. The germline V gene has CDR1 SGDLS and CDR2 YYNGEE. CDR3 protein: CASSQTGFRNTEAFF. CDR3 coding DNA: TGTGCCAGCAGCCAAACGGGGTTTCGGAACACTGAAGCTTTCTTT.

The chain combines TRBV4-1 with TRBJ2-7, with D perhaps assigned TRBD1 or TRBD2 (5 bases each). With 3 bases removed from V and 3 bases from J, the gap between germline ends came to 12 bases. Germline lookup yields CDR1 MGHRA and CDR2 YSYEKL. The CDR3 runs 14 residues. CDR3 sequence (DNA): TGCGCCAGCAGCCAGGGACGGGATCTCTACGAGCAGTACTTC. Translating gives CASSQGRDLYEQYF.

V gene TRBV5-1 combines with J gene TRBJ2-2; TRBD2 matches 13 bases. In germline, CDR1 is SGHRS, CDR2 YFSETQ. CDR3 length equals 16 residues. V gave up 4 bases and J gave up 5 bases; unmatched junction bases: 5. CDR3 bases: TGCGCCAGCAGCCCGGGGACTAGCGGGATGACCGGGGAGCTGTTTTTT. This gives the protein CASSPGTSGMTGELFF. Full variable domain (missing parts from reference TRBV5-1 and TRBJ2-2): KAGVTQTPRYLIKTRGQQVTLSCSPISGHRSVSWYQQTPGQGLQFLFEYFSETQRNKGNFPGRFSGRQFSNSRSEMNVSTLELGDSALYLCASSPGTSGMTGELFFGEGSRLTVL.

The chain carries TRBV7-3 and TRBJ2-7, with TRBD2 matching 10 bases. Trimming at V came to 2 bases and at J to 3 bases, leaving 1 base not matched to a gene. This CDR3 is 14 amino acids long. The germline gives CDR1 SGHTA, CDR2 FQGTGA. The CDR3 DNA is TGTGCCAGCAGCTTATCTAGCGGGAGCTACGAGCAGTACTTC. Translation gives CASSLSSGSYEQYF. The entire variable domain, with the rest obtained from reference TRBV7-3 and TRBJ2-7, is as follows: GAGVSQTPSNKVTEKGKYVELRCDPISGHTALYWYRQSLGQGPEFLIYFQGTGAADDSGLPNDRFFAVRPEGSVSTLKIQRTERGDSAVYLCASSLSSGSYEQYFGPGTRLTVT.

The CDR3 sequence is CASSVPSGSSYNEQFF. CDR3 in DNA: TGTGCCAGCAGCGTGCCTAGCGGGAGCTCCTACAATGAGCAGTTCTTC. The chain joins TRBV9 to TRBJ2-1; 10 nucleotides agree with TRBD2. CDR1 is SGDLS and CDR2 is YYNGEE in the germline V gene. The CDR3 runs 16 residues. J gave up 0 bases and V 2 bases, and 2 bases lay outside the gene matches.

The chain is built from TRBV5-6 and TRBJ2-5; no firm D call. V lost 0 bases and J lost 5, with 11 bases in between. The CDR3 is 14 residues long. Per germline, CDR1 SGHDT and CDR2 YYEEEE. Written as DNA, the CDR3 is TGTGCCAGCAGCTTGGGGGTTAGCTGGGAGACCCAGTACTTC. Its translation is CASSLGVSWETQYF.

The chain combines TRBV6-5 with TRBJ1-1, with D possibly TRBD1 on 5 matching bases. Trimming left V 0 bases short and J 14 bases short, with 13 bases between. The CDR3 length is 12 residues. Per germline, CDR1 MNHEY and CDR2 SVGAGI. The CDR3 protein is CASSYSTESVFF. CDR3 DNA: TGTGCCAGCAGTTACTCGACAGAGTCGGTATTCTTT.

V usage is TRBV9 and J usage is TRBJ2-7, with unresolved D. Trimming removed 2 bases from V and 2 bases from J, with 8 bases in between. CDR1 and CDR2 from the germline V gene are SGDLS and YYNGEE. CDR3 length: 13 residues. Here the CDR3 DNA reads TGTGCCAGCAGCGTCACAGAAGCCTACGAGCAGTACTTC. Amino acids: CASSVTEAYEQYF.

The V and J genes are TRBV19 and TRBJ2-1; TRBD1 might be the D (6 bases). Trimming removed 2 bases at V and 9 bases at J, with 11 bases between. This CDR3 is 13 amino acids long. Germline V gene lookup returns CDR1 LNHDA and CDR2 SQIVND (reference sequence). The CDR3 loop is CASSIPQGPEQFF. The CDR3 DNA reads TGTGCCAGTAGTATACCACAGGGTCCTGAGCAGTTCTTC. Together with reference TRBV19 and TRBJ2-1, the CDR3 gives the full variable domain: DGGITQSPKYLFRKEGQNVTLSCEQNLNHDAMYWYRQDPGQGLRLIYYSQIVNDFQKGDIAEGYSVSREKKESFPLTVTSAQKNPTAFYLCASSIPQGPEQFFGPGTRLTVL.